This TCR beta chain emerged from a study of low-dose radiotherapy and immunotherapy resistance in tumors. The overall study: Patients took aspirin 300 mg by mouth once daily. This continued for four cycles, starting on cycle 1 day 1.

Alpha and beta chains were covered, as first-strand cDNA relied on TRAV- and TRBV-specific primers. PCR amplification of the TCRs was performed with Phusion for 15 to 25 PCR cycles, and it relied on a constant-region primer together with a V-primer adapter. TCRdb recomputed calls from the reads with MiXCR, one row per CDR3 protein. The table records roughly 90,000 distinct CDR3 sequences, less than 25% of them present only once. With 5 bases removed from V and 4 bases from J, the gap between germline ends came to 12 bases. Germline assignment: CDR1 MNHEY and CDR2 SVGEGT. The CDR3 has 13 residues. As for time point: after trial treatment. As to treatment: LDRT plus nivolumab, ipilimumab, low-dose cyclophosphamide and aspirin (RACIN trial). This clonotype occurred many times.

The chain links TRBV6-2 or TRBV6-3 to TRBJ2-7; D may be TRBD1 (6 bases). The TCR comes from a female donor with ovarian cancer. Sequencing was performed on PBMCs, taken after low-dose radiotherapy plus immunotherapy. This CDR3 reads CASSTGTFYEQYF. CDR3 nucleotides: TGTGCCAGCAGTACTGGGACATTTTACGAGCAGTACTTC.